This entry lists 23 T cell receptor beta chains sequenced from one sample in a study of blood T cells in healthy people across ages. Using a J-beta primer mix together with a sample-barcoded 5' primer, a second PCR was run for roughly 6 to 11 cycles. TCRdb re-called the 5' RACE reads through MiXCR, storing one row per CDR3 protein. The table lists 800,000 to 1,300,000 distinct CDR3 sequences, approximately 25% of them singletons. These data also featured in a second study, about T cells of mothers and their children.

Sequenced sample: blood. The receptors derive from a girl aged 2 to 10 in good health.

Worth noting for this clonotype: Sequence at one end of the junction differs from germline and may be a read error. The rearrangement uses TRBV7-8 and TRBJ1-6; D call uncertain. Looked up from germline, CDR1 is SGHVS and CDR2 is FQNEAQ. CDR3 length equals 12 residues. The CDR3 loop reads CASNLGSSPLHF. The CDR3, as DNA: TGTGCCAGCAACTTAGGGAGTTCACCCCTCCACTTT.

The V and J genes are TRBV9 and TRBJ2-5; D unresolved. From germline, CDR1 is SGDLS and CDR2 YYNGEE. The CDR3 runs 13 residues. With 2 bases removed from V and 5 bases from J, the gap between germline ends came to 10 bases. The CDR3 region has the DNA TGTGCCAGCAGCGTTCAATTATCGGAGACCCAGTACTTC. Translated, it gives CASSVQLSETQYF. Drawing the rest from reference TRBV9 and TRBJ2-5, the complete variable domain is DSGVTQTPKHLITATGQRVTLRCSPRSGDLSVYWYQQSLDQGLQFLIQYYNGEERAKGNILERFSAQQFPDLHSELNLSSLELGDSALYFCASSVQLSETQYFGPGTRLLVL.

This clonotype showed up just once. The chain carries TRBV20-1 and TRBJ2-5; D gene ambiguous. CDR1 and CDR2 (germline): DFQATT, SNEGSKA (reference sequence). Trimming shortened V by 0 bases and J by 4 bases, and 6 bases separated the two germline ends. This CDR3 spans 12 amino acids. The CDR3 DNA is TGCAGTGCTAGAGAGTTATTAGAGACCCAGTACTTC. The encoded protein is CSARELLETQYF.

Details on this clonotype: Germline and junction disagree at one end, which may indicate a read error. The chain combines TRBV6-5 with TRBJ2-4; TRBD1 matches 8 bases. The length of the CDR3 is 11 residues. Looked up from germline, CDR1 is MNHEY and CDR2 is SVGAGI. This chain's CDR3 is CTSNIGGQEYF. CDR3 sequence (DNA): TGTACCAGCAATATAGGGGGACAGGAGTACTTC.

In regard to this clonotype: This CDR3 fails to terminate in the conserved phenylalanine or tryptophan, so it likely reflects a read error. The chain uses TRBV20-1 and TRBJ1-1; D gene uncertain. Germline V gene lookup returns CDR1 DFQATT and CDR2 SNEGSKA (reference sequence). The germline V and J ends were trimmed by 2 bases and 5 bases, with 9 bases remaining between them. The CDR3 totals 12 residues. The CDR3 sequence is CSARKERTEAFL. In DNA, the CDR3 is TGCAGTGCTAGAAAAGAAAGAACTGAAGCTTTCCTT.

The chain combines TRBV20-1 with TRBJ2-5; TRBD1 matches 9 bases. With 6 bases clipped from V and 5 bases from J, the junction kept 4 bases outside the gene matches. CDR1 DFQATT and CDR2 SNEGSKA come from the germline V gene (reference sequence). The CDR3 sequence is 12 residues long. The DNA of the CDR3 is TGCAGTGCAGGAGGACAGGGGGAGACCCAGTACTTC. Amino acid sequence: CSAGGQGETQYF.

This clonotype showed up just a few times. The chain employs TRBV12-3 or TRBV12-4 and TRBJ1-2, with TRBD1 matching 8 bases. The CDR3 runs 15 residues. After removal of 6 bases from V and 3 bases from J, the junction contained 9 bases not matched to a gene. The CDR3 reads CASRGLRDRHYGYTF. CDR3 in DNA: TGTGCCAGCAGAGGCCTCCGGGACAGGCACTATGGCTACACCTTC.

This chain joins TRBV29-1 and TRBJ2-3, with 9 positions matching TRBD1. The ends lost 1 base at V and 7 bases at J; junction bases unmatched: 9. The CDR3 length is 15 residues. Germline loops: CDR1 SQVTM, CDR2 ANQGSEA. CDR3 sequence reads: CSVEVDGTGIHTQYF. CDR3 nucleotides: TGCAGCGTTGAAGTCGACGGGACAGGGATACATACGCAGTATTTT.

CDR3 loop: CSARVPLSYNEQFF. CDR3 bases: TGCAGTGCTAGGGTCCCCCTCTCCTACAATGAGCAGTTCTTC. V usage is TRBV20-1 and J usage is TRBJ2-1; D is undetermined. This CDR3 has 14 amino acids. Per germline, CDR1 DFQATT and CDR2 SNEGSKA (reference sequence). V lost 3 bases to trimming and J lost 0 bases, with 9 bases between them.

The sample holds a few counts of this clonotype. The chain has TRBV7-6 and TRBJ2-2; 7 positions agree with TRBD1. Germline CDR1 reads SGHVS; CDR2 reads FNYEAQ. The CDR3 runs 13 residues. The trim removed 8 bases at V and 5 bases at J, leaving 5 bases unmatched. Here the CDR3 reads CASGTVLTGELFF. The CDR3 DNA sequence: TGTGCCAGCGGGACAGTCTTAACCGGGGAGCTGTTTTTT.

This clonotype was seen a handful of times. One end of the junction fails to match germline, which may point to a read error. The rearrangement links TRBV5-1 to TRBJ2-7; weak D call: TRBD2 (6 bases). The CDR3 is 13 residues long. CDR1 is SGHRS and CDR2 is YFSETQ in the germline V gene. CDR3 residues: CASSLTGTYEQCF. CDR3 bases: TGCGCCAGCAGCTTGACTGGGACTTACGAGCAGTGCTTC.

This clonotype was detected only a few times. The chain links TRBV7-2 to TRBJ2-7; a possible D gene is TRBD2 (7 bases). The V end was cut by 2 bases, the J end by 2 bases, with 16 bases between. This CDR3 is built from 16 residues. Germline values: CDR1 SGHTA, CDR2 FQGNSA. CDR3 region: CASSLRGGDSTYEQYF. DNA of the CDR3: TGTGCCAGCAGCTTAAGAGGGGGGGACTCCACCTACGAGCAGTACTTC.

This clonotype was picked up a small number of times. The rearrangement links TRBV29-1 to TRBJ2-5; 11 bases are shared with TRBD2. The DNA end is a closer match to TRBJ2-1, so the J assignment may be wrong. Germline loops: CDR1 SQVTM, CDR2 ANQGSEA. This CDR3 comprises 14 residues. CDR3 bases: TGCAGCGTTGAGGCTAGCGGGAGGTTCAATGAGCAGTTCTTC. This translates into CSVEASGRFNEQFF.

V usage is TRBV12-5 and J usage is TRBJ1-1; TRBD1 is a possible D gene (6 bases). Trimming removed 1 base from V and 3 bases from J, with 9 bases in between. The CDR3 consists of 14 residues. The germline gives CDR1 LGHNT, CDR2 FRNRAP. CDR3 residues: CASGLGRTDTEAFF. For the CDR3, the DNA is TGTGCTAGTGGTTTGGGTCGGACAGACACTGAAGCTTTCTTT.

The table lists this clonotype with a few counts. The chain combines TRBV7-8 with TRBJ2-7, with 10 bases identical to TRBD1. The CDR3 is made up of 17 amino acids. The germline gives CDR1 SGHVS, CDR2 FQNEAQ. Germline trimming cut 5 bases from V and 3 bases from J; bases unmatched to any gene: 13. In DNA form, the CDR3 reads TGTGCCAGCAGCCCCCTTGTGGGGACAGGGGTTATCTACGAGCAGTACTTC. This sequence encodes CASSPLVGTGVIYEQYF. Full variable domain (outside the CDR3, taken from reference TRBV7-8 and TRBJ2-7): GAGVSQSPRYKVAKRGQDVALRCDPISGHVSLFWYQQALGQGPEFLTYFQNEAQLDKSGLPSDRFFAERPEGSVSTLKIQRTQQEDSAVYLCASSPLVGTGVIYEQYFGPGTRLTVT.

This clonotype was seen a handful of times. The gene calls are TRBV27 and TRBJ1-2; a weak D match, TRBD1 (6 bases). The germline V gene has CDR1 MNHEY and CDR2 SMNVEV (reference sequence). The V gene lost 7 bases and the J gene lost 8 bases, with 17 bases spanning the gap. The CDR3 has 13 residues. The CDR3 region has the DNA TGTGCCAGCACCTCCACGGACAGCAGGGGCTACACCTTC. It translates to CASTSTDSRGYTF.

The chain employs TRBV7-9 and TRBJ1-1; D gene uncertain. The CDR3 length is 12 residues. V was clipped by 6 bases and J by 8 bases, with 13 bases between them. Germline V gives CDR1 SEHNR, CDR2 FQNEAQ (reference sequence). This chain's CDR3 is CASSSAQTEAFF. CDR3 coding DNA: TGTGCCAGCAGTTCGGCCCAGACCGAAGCTTTCTTT.

The V gene is TRBV7-2, the J gene TRBJ1-2; a possible D gene is TRBD1 (6 bases). CDR1 is SGHTA, CDR2 FQGNSA, per germline. This CDR3 comprises 18 residues. The germline V and J ends were trimmed by 1 base and 5 bases, with 23 bases remaining between them. DNA for the CDR3: TGTGCCAGCAGCTTAGACAAGACAGGTCGCGGCATCTGGTATGGCTACACCTTC. As protein: CASSLDKTGRGIWYGYTF.

This clonotype showed up just a few times. The chain employs TRBV7-2 and TRBJ2-3; D gene ambiguous. The CDR3 sequence is 16 residues long. Trimming removed 1 base at V and 1 base at J, with 12 bases between. CDR1 is SGHTA, CDR2 FQGNSA, per germline. CDR3 loop: CASSLGFPRGTDTQYF. As DNA, the CDR3 is TGTGCCAGCAGCTTAGGGTTCCCTAGGGGCACAGATACGCAGTATTTT.

In its sample, this clonotype was seen once. The chain employs TRBV12-3 or TRBV12-4 and TRBJ2-1; 9 bases map to TRBD1. The better agreement between TRBJ2-5 and the DNA end casts doubt on the J call. This CDR3 is built from 17 residues. The CDR3 spells CASSSSPGTGWGETQYF. In DNA form, the CDR3 reads TGTGCCAGCAGTTCTTCACCCGGGACAGGGTGGGGAGAGACCCAGTACTTC.

The rearrangement links TRBV20-1 to TRBJ2-4; 8 bases agree with TRBD1. After removal of 0 bases from V and 11 bases from J, the junction contained 9 bases not matched to a gene. Germline V gene data show CDR1 as DFQATT and CDR2 as SNEGSKA (reference sequence). This CDR3 has 14 residues. Here the CDR3 reads CSAREGTGTSVQYF. The CDR3 coding sequence is TGCAGTGCTAGAGAAGGGACAGGCACTAGTGTTCAGTACTTC.

In its sample, this clonotype was seen many times. Relative to the germline gene, one junction end is altered; a read error may explain this. The chain links TRBV5-1 to TRBJ2-7, with D tentatively TRBD2 (6 bases). This CDR3 region has 14 residues. Per germline, CDR1 SGHRS and CDR2 YFSETQ. DNA of the CDR3: TGTGCCAGCAGCTTAGGTAGCGGCTCCTACGAGCAGTACTTC. It encodes CASSLGSGSYEQYF.

This clonotype occurred a few times. The genes are TRBV3-1 and TRBJ1-2; D not certain. The CDR3 extends over 13 amino acids. Trimming shortened V by 0 bases and J by 4 bases, and 6 bases separated the two germline ends. The germline V gene encodes CDR1 LGHDT and CDR2 YNNKEL (reference sequence). CDR3 residues: CASSQEYSYGYTF. CDR3 bases: TGTGCCAGCAGCCAAGAATACAGCTATGGCTACACCTTC.